This TCR delta chain was captured by sequencing in a study of gamma-delta T cells after stem cell transplantation. TCRdb re-called the RT-PCR reads with CATT. Here the sample spans 1,500 to 1,900 delta-chain clones, roughly 1.5% being singletons. In its sample, this clone was seen a few times. The CDR3 totals 16 residues. Losses at the gene ends were 0 bases for V and 2 bases for J; bases not matched to a gene: 5. In germline, CDR1 is GEAIGNYY, CDR2 EKD. Sequencing used gamma-delta T cells. The TCR originated in a human donor. It is not recorded whose cells these are; they may come from a transplant donor. This chain uses TRDV2 with TRDJ1; TRDD3 matches at 10 bases. CDR3: CACDTVGDTTTDKLIF. CDR3 sequence (DNA): TGTGCCTGTGACACCGTGGGGGATACAACGACCGATAAACTCATCTTT.